This TCR beta chain derives from a study of OX40 agonist ivuxolimab in advanced cancers. In the study overall: Three patients had partial responses: one hepatocellular carcinoma, two cutaneous melanoma. Study-wide points: Low levels of normalized T-cell clonal expansion also appeared in some nonresponders.

The method was immunoSEQ multiplex PCR; TCRdb's version includes in-frame clones alone and lacks a portion of them. The sample includes roughly 17,000 clones, about 80% seen only once; the top ten take 14% to 15%. Per the germline V gene, CDR1 is SGHAT and CDR2 is FQNNGV. The CDR3 sequence is 13 residues long. To note about this clone: The target antigen is unknown. A junction end diverges from the germline sequence, so it may reflect a read error.

The rearrangement links TRBV11-2 to TRBJ1-2, with a tentative D call TRBD1 (5 bases). The sequence derives from an adult with an advanced solid tumor such as melanoma, head and neck, liver or kidney cancer. This specimen was CD4+ or CD8+ T cells sorted from blood, taken in a trial of the OX40 agonist ivuxolimab. Here the CDR3 DNA reads TGCGCCAGCAGCCAAGAGGGGAACTATGGCTACACCTTC. This encodes CASSQEGNYGYTF.